These 8 T cell receptor beta chains were sequenced from one sample in a study of neoadjuvant anti-PD-1 for oral cavity cancer. Time point specified: after neoadjuvant nivolumab, at surgical resection. Repertoires were generated with immunoSEQ multiplex PCR, while TCRdb's copy carries only in-frame clones and drops some. The table has about 14,000 clones, around 70% seen once; the top ten hold less than 3.5%. The sequencing used PBMCs, collected after nivolumab (anti-PD-1) treatment. Every receptor here comes from a person between 40 and 85 years old with oral cavity squamous cell carcinoma.

The chain is built from TRBV5-6 and TRBJ2-7, with a possible D match to TRBD1 (5 bases). The V and J ends lost 2 bases and 2 bases respectively, with 11 bases between them. This CDR3 is built from 14 residues. The germline V gene encodes CDR1 SGHDT and CDR2 YYEEEE. CDR3: CASSFLQGAYEQYF. Here the CDR3 DNA reads TGTGCCAGCAGCTTTCTGCAGGGTGCCTACGAGCAGTACTTC. Looking up the rest from reference TRBV5-6 and TRBJ2-7 gives the full variable domain: DAGVTQSPTHLIKTRGQQVTLRCSPKSGHDTVSWYQQALGQGPQFIFQYYEEEERQRGNFPDRFSGHQFPNYSSELNVNALLLGDSALYLCASSFLQGAYEQYFGPGTRLTVT.

J is TRBJ1-1 and V is TRBV6-5; D not resolved. Germline V gene sequence: CDR1 MNHEY, CDR2 SVGAGI. V was pared by 5 bases and J by 7 bases, with 11 bases between. The CDR3 has 12 amino acids. The DNA of the CDR3 is TGTGCCAGCAGTGACAACCCAGATGAAGCTTTCTTT. This encodes CASSDNPDEAFF.

The rearrangement joins TRBV19 to TRBJ2-7; 12 bases are a match to TRBD2. This CDR3 has 15 residues. Germline CDR1 reads LNHDA; CDR2 reads SQIVND (reference sequence). V shed 5 bases and J 6 bases; nucleotides not matched to a gene: 8. DNA of the CDR3: TGTGCCAGTAGTCTGCTAGCGGGAGGGGCCGGCGAGCAGTACTTC. Its protein product is CASSLLAGGAGEQYF. The variable domain in full, completed from reference TRBV19 and TRBJ2-7, reads DGGITQSPKYLFRKEGQNVTLSCEQNLNHDAMYWYRQDPGQGLRLIYYSQIVNDFQKGDIAEGYSVSREKKESFPLTVTSAQKNPTAFYLCASSLLAGGAGEQYFGPGTRLTVT.

The CDR3 DNA reads as TGTGCCAGCAGTTACCCGGCGACAGGGTCTGATGGCTACACCTTC. It is translated as CASSYPATGSDGYTF. The J gene is TRBJ1-2, the V gene TRBV6-6, with 7 positions matching TRBD1. In germline, CDR1 is MNHNY, CDR2 SVGAGI (reference sequence). J was trimmed by 6 bases and V by 2 bases; bases with no gene match: 9. The CDR3 spans 15 residues.

J is TRBJ2-7 and V is TRBV5-6; D is unresolved. The V and J ends lost 0 bases and 1 base respectively, with 5 bases between them. In germline, CDR1 is SGHDT, CDR2 YYEEEE. The CDR3 runs to 13 residues. CDR3 nucleotide sequence: TGTGCCAGCAGCTTGGTAGCTTCCTACGAGCAGTACTTC. It codes for CASSLVASYEQYF. Full variable domain (missing parts from reference TRBV5-6 and TRBJ2-7): DAGVTQSPTHLIKTRGQQVTLRCSPKSGHDTVSWYQQALGQGPQFIFQYYEEEERQRGNFPDRFSGHQFPNYSSELNVNALLLGDSALYLCASSLVASYEQYFGPGTRLTVT.

J is TRBJ1-5 and V is TRBV7-2, with TRBD1 as a possible D gene (5 bases). Trimming shortened V by 3 bases and J by 2 bases, and 17 bases separated the two germline ends. The CDR3 length is 17 residues. Germline V gene data show CDR1 as SGHTA and CDR2 as FQGNSA. The DNA of the CDR3 is TGTGCCAGCAGCTTTCCCTCGATCGCGGGGGGCAATCAGCCCCAGCATTTT. It encodes CASSFPSIAGGNQPQHF.

This clone was observed once. The rearrangement uses TRBV4-1 and TRBJ2-3, with 10 nucleotides matching TRBD2. The V gene's germline CDR1 is MGHRA and CDR2 YSYEKL. The trim removed 0 bases at V and 6 bases at J, leaving 9 bases unmatched. This CDR3 has 17 amino acids. The CDR3 spells CASSQEAGTSVLDTQYF. CDR3 nucleotide sequence: TGCGCCAGCAGCCAAGAAGCCGGGACTAGCGTTTTGGATACGCAGTATTTT.

V is TRBV11-2 and J is TRBJ2-3; 8 bases line up with TRBD2. CDR1 and CDR2 from the germline V gene are SGHAT and FQNNGV. The CDR3 is made up of 17 amino acids. The ends lost 0 bases at V and 5 bases at J; junction bases unmatched: 10. In DNA, the CDR3 is TGTGCCAGCAGCTTAGAAATGGGGCGGGGGGCCCAAGATACGCAGTATTTT. Translation gives CASSLEMGRGAQDTQYF.